A selection of T cell receptor beta chains follows, all from one sample in a study of cytomegalovirus exposure and HLA in healthy donors. This table comes from immunoSEQ multiplex PCR, and its TCRdb copy is limited to in-frame clones, with some not included. This table holds under 200,000 clones, approximately 80% found once. Sequencing was done on a sample of PBMCs. The receptors come from a man between 35 and 55 years old in good health and CMV-seronegative. Both conserved end residues are part of each CDR3. Each record gives: D gene, J gene, clone size, V gene, CDR3 protein, CDR3 DNA. D genes are given only for firm matches. Clone size is shown for a subset of rows, as once, few, many or a class of expanded clone.

NA TRBJ1-2 NA TRBV19 CASSIDPRLYGYTF TGTGCCAGTAGTATAGATCCAAGACTCTATGGCTACACCTTC
NA TRBJ1-2 NA TRBV19 CASSITDRPYGYTF TGTGCCAGTAGTATTACTGACAGGCCCTATGGCTACACCTTC
TRBD2 TRBJ2-1 NA TRBV19 CASRSPGTRYNEQFF TGTGCCAGTAGATCTCCCGGGACTAGATACAATGAGCAGTTCTTC
NA TRBJ1-1 few TRBV5-1 CASRRQMNTEAFF TGCGCCAGCAGACGTCAGATGAACACTGAAGCTTTCTTT
TRBD1 TRBJ2-2 NA TRBV10-3 CAINRGRGPTGELFF TGTGCCATTAACCGAGGCAGGGGGCCCACCGGGGAGCTGTTTTTT
TRBD1 TRBJ2-1 once TRBV5-1 CASSLNRGAKRKDEQFF TGCGCCAGCAGCTTGAACAGGGGAGCGAAAAGGAAGGATGAGCAGTTCTTC
TRBD1 TRBJ1-1 NA TRBV10-2 CASSGQGASNTEAFF TGCGCCAGCTCTGGACAGGGGGCCTCGAACACTGAAGCTTTCTTT
NA TRBJ2-7 NA TRBV2 CASKAEYNGEQYF TGTGCCAGCAAGGCGGAATACAACGGCGAGCAGTACTTC
NA TRBJ2-3 NA TRBV4-2 CASRTIAVASTDTQYF TGTGCCAGCCGAACAATAGCGGTGGCTAGCACAGATACGCAGTATTTT
TRBD2 TRBJ2-3 NA TRBV18 CASSPAGVRLDTQYF TGTGCCAGCTCACCAGCGGGGGTTCGCTTAGATACGCAGTATTTT
TRBD1 TRBJ1-2 NA TRBV7-2 CASSPSPGQGLNTF TGTGCCAGCAGCCCCTCACCGGGACAGGGCCTAAACACCTTC
NA TRBJ2-1 once TRBV7-9 CASSSHGGVNNEQFF TGTGCCAGCAGTTCCCACGGGGGAGTGAACAATGAGCAGTTCTTC
TRBD2 TRBJ2-1 NA TRBV4-3 CASSQEVAGSYNEQFF TGCGCCAGCAGCCAAGAAGTAGCGGGGAGCTACAATGAGCAGTTCTTC
TRBD1 TRBJ1-6 NA TRBV19 CASSGQAIFNSPLHF TGTGCCAGCTCGGGACAGGCGATCTTTAATTCACCCCTCCACTTT
NA TRBJ2-7 NA TRBV28 CASSFEGAPSYEQYF TGTGCCAGCAGTTTTGAAGGGGCCCCCTCCTACGAGCAGTACTTC
NA TRBJ2-7 once TRBV28 CASSSKSLGGYEQYF TGTGCCAGCAGTTCAAAATCCCTAGGCGGGTACGAGCAGTACTTC
TRBD1 TRBJ2-5 NA TRBV5-4 CASSLWDRGGEETQYF TGTGCCAGCAGCTTGTGGGACAGGGGTGGCGAAGAGACCCAGTACTTC
TRBD1 TRBJ1-5 NA TRBV7-9 CASSPAGTGLQPQHF TGTGCCAGCAGCCCCGCCGGGACAGGGTTACAGCCCCAGCATTTT
TRBD1 TRBJ1-2 NA TRBV7-9 CASSFPGTDSNYGYTF TGTGCCAGCAGCTTTCCAGGGACAGATTCTAACTATGGCTACACCTTC
NA TRBJ1-2 NA TRBV10-3 CAIFDSPRYTF TGTGCCATCTTCGACAGTCCACGCTACACCTTC
TRBD1 TRBJ2-5 NA TRBV19 CASSIRTGTLQETQYF TGTGCCAGTAGTATCCGGACAGGGACCTTGCAAGAGACCCAGTACTTC
NA TRBJ2-3 NA TRBV11-2 CASSLSPRTDTQYF TGTGCCAGCAGCTTGAGTCCCCGCACAGATACGCAGTATTTT
NA TRBJ2-1 NA TRBV15 CATSREKLRYNEQFF TGTGCCACCAGCAGAGAAAAGCTGCGCTACAATGAGCAGTTCTTC
TRBD1 TRBJ2-1 NA TRBV29-1 CSETGGTGASNEQFF TGCAGCGAAACCGGGGGGACAGGGGCTAGCAATGAGCAGTTCTTC
NA TRBJ1-5 NA TRBV6-1 CASSELAPYSNQPQHF TGTGCCAGCAGTGAACTGGCACCATATAGCAATCAGCCCCAGCATTTT
NA TRBJ2-6 few TRBV4-3 CASSQETGGSGANVLTF TGCGCCAGCAGCCAAGAGACAGGCGGCTCTGGGGCCAACGTCCTGACTTTC
NA TRBJ1-1 NA TRBV11-2 CASSLRGLATEAFF TGTGCCAGCAGCTTACGAGGACTAGCTACTGAAGCTTTCTTT
NA TRBJ2-5 few TRBV15 CATSRDRGAGETQYF TGTGCCACCAGCAGAGATCGGGGGGCCGGCGAGACCCAGTACTTC
NA TRBJ2-7 NA TRBV6-5 CASSSRYEQYF TGTGCCAGCAGTTCCCGGTACGAGCAGTACTTC
NA TRBJ2-5 NA TRBV9 CASSVGSSNLRQETQYF TGTGCCAGCAGCGTAGGCAGTTCTAACCTCAGGCAAGAGACCCAGTACTTC
TRBD1 TRBJ2-3 NA TRBV7-9 CASSRRTGVIDTQYF TGTGCCAGCAGCAGACGGACAGGGGTTATAGATACGCAGTATTTT
NA TRBJ2-7 NA TRBV5-6 CASSWEEGVYYEQYF TGTGCCAGCAGCTGGGAAGAGGGGGTGTACTACGAGCAGTACTTC
NA TRBJ1-1 NA TRBV27 CASKWGLNEAFF TGTGCCAGCAAGTGGGGGCTGAATGAAGCTTTCTTT
TRBD1 TRBJ2-1 NA TRBV12-5 CASGLVDRDRGRGSYNEQFF TGTGCTAGTGGTTTGGTCGATCGGGACAGGGGCCGGGGGTCCTACAATGAGCAGTTCTTC
TRBD1 TRBJ2-7 NA TRBV7-2 CASSLAFYRGDRGYEQYF TGTGCCAGCAGCTTAGCATTCTATAGGGGGGACAGGGGCTACGAGCAGTACTTC
TRBD1 TRBJ2-5 NA TRBV7-6 CASSYPDREETQYF TGTGCCAGCAGCTACCCGGACAGGGAGGAGACCCAGTACTTC
NA TRBJ1-4 NA TRBV7-9 CASSLGQVPEKLFF TGTGCCAGCAGCTTAGGCCAGGTCCCTGAAAAACTGTTTTTT
NA TRBJ1-2 NA TRBV30 CAWSSDIYGYTF TGTGCCTGGAGTTCGGACATCTATGGCTACACCTTC
TRBD1 TRBJ1-2 NA TRBV5-1 CASSSEGALYGYTF TGCGCCAGCAGCTCGGAGGGGGCCCTCTATGGCTACACCTTC
NA TRBJ2-1 NA TRBV7-3 CASSPRGTSSYNEQFF TGTGCCAGCAGCCCACGCGGCACGAGCTCCTACAATGAGCAGTTCTTC
NA TRBJ1-5 few TRBV29-1 CSVKGSDQPQHF TGCAGCGTTAAGGGGTCCGATCAGCCCCAGCATTTT
NA TRBJ2-2 few TRBV25-1 CASSVQGMNTGELFF TGTGCCAGCAGTGTCCAGGGAATGAACACCGGGGAGCTGTTTTTT
TRBD2 TRBJ2-1 NA TRBV10-3 CASSPDGGGYNEQFF TGTGCCAGCAGTCCCGACGGCGGGGGCTACAATGAGCAGTTCTTC
TRBD2 TRBJ2-1 NA TRBV7-2 CASSPPGLVLNEQFF TGTGCCAGCAGCCCCCCGGGACTAGTTCTCAATGAGCAGTTCTTC
TRBD2 TRBJ2-3 NA TRBV19 CASSTGLAANTDTQYF TGTGCCAGTAGTACAGGACTAGCGGCGAACACAGATACGCAGTATTTT
NA TRBJ2-3 NA TRBV19 CASRTGRSGDTQYF TGTGCCAGTAGAACGGGACGTAGCGGAGATACGCAGTATTTT
NA TRBJ1-1 NA TRBV5-8 CASRTNQGWGTEAFF TGTGCCAGCAGAACGAACCAGGGTTGGGGCACTGAAGCTTTCTTT
NA TRBJ1-1 NA TRBV28 CASSLTGNAFF TGTGCCAGCAGTTTAACGGGGAATGCTTTCTTT
TRBD1 TRBJ1-2 NA TRBV27 CASSDRADGYGYTF TGTGCCAGCAGTGACAGGGCCGATGGCTATGGCTACACCTTC
TRBD1 TRBJ2-2 NA TRBV7-9 CASSLVQGIYTGELFF TGTGCCAGCAGCTTGGTACAGGGGATCTACACCGGGGAGCTGTTTTTT
TRBD1 TRBJ1-2 NA TRBV5-1 CASSPGQTPYGYTF TGCGCCAGCAGCCCGGGACAGACTCCCTATGGCTACACCTTC
NA TRBJ2-7 NA TRBV2 CASSPDRTVGYEQYF TGTGCCAGCAGCCCAGACAGGACGGTAGGCTACGAGCAGTACTTC
NA TRBJ1-1 NA TRBV7-9 CASSSRLQGMQNTEAFF TGTGCCAGCAGCAGCAGGCTTCAGGGGATGCAGAACACTGAAGCTTTCTTT
NA TRBJ1-2 NA TRBV19 CATVGAAPIYGYTF TGTGCCACCGTAGGGGCTGCCCCTATCTATGGCTACACCTTC
TRBD2 TRBJ2-1 few TRBV2 CASSVAGGPGEQFF TGTGCCAGCAGTGTAGCGGGGGGGCCAGGGGAGCAGTTCTTC